Below are 28 T cell receptor beta chains sequenced from a single sample in a study of human T cells and chemical hapten exposure. TCRdb itself ran the RACE reads through MiXCR, one entry per CDR3 protein. The table includes roughly 89,000 distinct CDR3 sequences, 11% detected once. Time point here: patch test 3, about 24 weeks after DPC sensitization. Treatment described: therapeutic diphenylcyclopropenone sensitization with weekly scalp DPC. This specimen consisted of whole blood, obtained in connection with sensitization to the hapten diphenylcyclopropenone (DPC). These receptors were taken from a woman in her twenties or thirties with alopecia areata. Some clones in this sample may be carry-over from other donors' samples.

The sample holds a few counts of this clonotype. The chain employs TRBV5-1 and TRBJ2-2; 11 nucleotides line up with TRBD2. Germline CDR1 reads SGHRS; CDR2 reads YFSETQ. Trimming cost V 1 base and J 0 bases; bases outside gene matches: 5. This CDR3 comprises 18 residues. This CDR3 reads CASSLLLAGGANTGELFF. The CDR3, as DNA: TGCGCCAGCAGCTTGCTCCTAGCGGGGGGTGCGAACACCGGGGAGCTGTTTTTT.

In its sample, this clonotype was seen once. This rearrangement joins TRBV28 to TRBJ2-1; 8 bases agree with TRBD1. The CDR3 runs to 14 residues. The J segment lost 9 bases and the V segment lost 8 bases, leaving 12 bases of the junction unmatched. Looked up from germline, CDR1 is MDHEN and CDR2 is SYDVKM. CDR3 sequence (DNA): TGTGCCAGCTGCAGACAGGGGAGCTGGGGTGAGCAGTTCTTC. It encodes CASCRQGSWGEQFF.

There are many counts of this clonotype. The gene calls are TRBV18 and TRBJ1-1; D not resolved. Germline CDR1 is KGHSH and CDR2 is LQKENI. Trimming cost V 3 bases and J 5 bases, with 16 bases left between them. The CDR3 runs to 15 residues. This CDR3 reads CASSPPGTWDTEAFF. CDR3 DNA sequence: TGTGCCAGCTCACCCCCGGGTACGTGGGATACTGAAGCTTTCTTT.

Only a few counts were recorded for this clonotype. The chain has TRBV7-9 and TRBJ2-7; D is perhaps TRBD2 (5 bases). V lost 5 bases and J lost 7, with 15 bases in between. Germline CDR1 SEHNR, CDR2 FQNEAQ (reference sequence). The CDR3 covers 13 residues. CDR3 coding DNA: TGTGCCAGCAGCCCAGGAGGTGCTCGGGAGCAGTACTTC. Translation: CASSPGGAREQYF.

This chain connects TRBV5-1 to TRBJ2-7; 8 bases agree with TRBD1. J lost 5 bases, V lost 7 bases, and 5 bases had no gene match. There are 12 residues in the CDR3. CDR1 and CDR2 (germline): SGHRS, YFSETQ. The CDR3 sequence: CASGQGTHEQYF. The CDR3 region has the DNA TGCGCCAGCGGACAGGGAACCCACGAGCAGTACTTC.

Many counts were recorded for this clonotype. The chain links TRBV21-1 to TRBJ2-7. TRBV21-1 is a recognized pseudogene. CDR3 length: 15 residues. The CDR3 here is CASSKVRSTHYEQYF. CDR3 DNA: TGTGCCAGCAGCAAAGTTCGAAGCACACACTACGAGCAGTACTTC.

V gene TRBV7-2 combines with J gene TRBJ2-7; 10 nucleotides line up with TRBD2. The CDR3 covers 18 residues. The germline V gene encodes CDR1 SGHTA and CDR2 FQGNSA. The V gene end was trimmed by 3 bases and the J gene end by 6 bases; junction bases not matched to a gene: 17. The CDR3 DNA follows: TGTGCCAGCAGCTTCACCCCACCCGCTAGCGGGAGTGGATCCGAGCAGTACTTC. Amino acids: CASSFTPPASGSGSEQYF.

This clonotype showed up many times. The V and J genes are TRBV6-5 and TRBJ2-3; D gene unclear. This CDR3 comprises 14 residues. Germline CDR1 is MNHEY and CDR2 is SVGAGI. Between the trimmed V and J ends, which lost 2 bases and 6 bases, there was a span of 12 bases. CDR3 sequence reads: CASSYNGPSDTQYF. CDR3 coding DNA: TGTGCCAGCAGTTACAATGGACCCTCGGATACGCAGTATTTT.

This clonotype was recorded many times. The V and J genes are TRBV29-1 and TRBJ2-1, with TRBD2 matching over 10 bases. J gave up 8 bases and V 5 bases, and 9 bases lay outside the gene matches. Germline V gene data show CDR1 as SQVTM and CDR2 as ANQGSEA. The CDR3 contains 14 residues. CDR3 amino acids: CSVQGLAGDHEQFF. The CDR3 DNA reads as TGCAGCGTTCAAGGCCTAGCGGGAGATCATGAGCAGTTCTTC.

This clonotype was counted at least ten times. The J gene is TRBJ1-5, the V gene TRBV12-3 or TRBV12-4; D gene ambiguous. The CDR3 is 13 residues long. V lost 7 bases to trimming and J lost 1 base, with 8 bases between them. CDR3 in amino acids: CASNKDSNQPQHF. In DNA form, the CDR3 reads TGTGCCAGCAATAAGGACAGCAATCAGCCCCAGCATTTT.

The table lists this clonotype with many counts. At one end, the junction sequence differs from germline, possibly due to a read error. V usage is TRBV12-5 and J usage is TRBJ1-1; 7 bases map to TRBD1. Germline CDR1 LGHNT, CDR2 FRNRAP. The CDR3 is made up of 19 amino acids. The CDR3 loop reads CASGLVPGGAQVMNAEAFF. CDR3 nucleotide sequence: TGTGCTAGTGGTTTGGTCCCAGGGGGGGCACAGGTTATGAACGCTGAAGCTTTCTTT.

This clonotype appeared many times. This chain's CDR3 is CASSLDVQGRTYNSPLHF. CDR3 coding DNA: TGTGCCAGCAGCTTAGATGTCCAGGGGAGGACCTATAATTCACCCCTCCACTTT. This chain joins TRBV11-2 and TRBJ1-6, with D possibly being TRBD1 (6 bases). Trimming stripped 0 bases from V and 2 bases from J, with 14 bases between. The CDR3 spans 18 residues. Germline CDR1 and CDR2: SGHAT and FQNNGV.

This clonotype has a handful of counts. The gene calls are TRBV19 and TRBJ2-5, with D perhaps matching TRBD1 or TRBD2 (6 bases each). V was pared by 4 bases and J by 5 bases, with 14 bases between. The CDR3 length is 14 residues. Germline assignment: CDR1 LNHDA and CDR2 SQIVND (reference sequence). CDR3 sequence: CASSTGQGGETQYF. For the CDR3, the DNA is TGTGCCAGTAGTACGGGACAAGGGGGGGAGACCCAGTACTTC.

The chain joins TRBV7-9 to TRBJ2-3; D not certain. V dropped 2 bases and J dropped 1 base, with 16 bases sitting between them. The CDR3 has 17 residues. Germline CDR1 reads SEHNR; CDR2 reads FQNEAQ (reference sequence). The CDR3 loop is CASSLSLSRPRTDTQYF. DNA of the CDR3: TGTGCCAGCAGCTTAAGCTTGTCGCGGCCACGCACAGATACGCAGTATTTT.

The chain has TRBV28 and TRBJ1-6; D remains ambiguous. Germline CDR1 is MDHEN and CDR2 is SYDVKM. Deletions cut 3 bases from V and 4 bases from J, with 7 bases between. The CDR3 spans 14 residues. In nucleotides, the CDR3 is TGTGCCAGCAGTTTGAGCGTGTATAATTCACCCCTCCACTTT. Its translation: CASSLSVYNSPLHF.

The chain couples TRBV6-2 or TRBV6-3 to TRBJ2-7, with 8 positions matching TRBD1. CDR1 is MNHEY and CDR2 is SVGEGT in the germline V gene. This CDR3 is built from 14 residues. With 4 bases clipped from V and 1 base from J, the junction kept 3 bases outside the gene matches. CDR3 bases: TGTGCCAGCAGTTCCTGGACAGGGTCCTACGAGCAGTACGTC. This gives the protein CASSSWTGSYEQYV.

CDR3 nucleotide sequence: TGTGCCAGCAGCTTAGCTCGACGGGGGGCCAACGTCCTGACTTTC. Protein sequence: CASSLARRGANVLTF. This chain links TRBV7-9 with TRBJ2-6; no definite D call. Trimming cost V 0 bases and J 4 bases, with 7 bases left between them. CDR1 and CDR2 (germline): SEHNR, FQNEAQ (reference sequence). This CDR3 is 15 amino acids long.

This clonotype was seen at least ten times. This chain links TRBV12-3 or TRBV12-4 with TRBJ2-1; D is possibly TRBD1 (5 bases). V lost 4 bases to trimming and J lost 2 bases, with 15 bases between them. The CDR3 consists of 16 residues. For the CDR3, the DNA is TGTGCCAGCAGTTCCGATAAGACAGTTACCTACAATGAGCAGTTCTTC. Translation: CASSSDKTVTYNEQFF.

The chain couples TRBV10-3 to TRBJ1-2, with unresolved D. There are 12 residues in the CDR3. Trimming stripped 0 bases from V and 8 bases from J, with 7 bases between. In germline, CDR1 is ENHRY, CDR2 SYGVKD. CDR3 amino acids: CAISESSRGYTF. In nucleotides, the CDR3 is TGTGCCATCAGTGAGTCCTCGCGGGGCTACACCTTC.

This clonotype was seen ten or more times. The gene calls are TRBV27 and TRBJ1-6, with 8 bases matching TRBD1. Germline-derived CDR1 and CDR2 are MNHEY and SMNVEV (reference sequence). CDR3 size: 15 residues. V lost 7 bases, J lost 5 bases, and 7 bases stayed unmatched. The CDR3 loop reads CASNQPGQDNSPLHF. As DNA, the CDR3 is TGTGCCAGCAACCAGCCGGGACAGGATAATTCACCCCTCCACTTT.

The V and J genes are TRBV12-3 or TRBV12-4 and TRBJ1-3; the D is unclear. V was shortened by 8 bases and J by 3 bases, with 11 bases between the two germline ends. This CDR3 is built from 13 residues. DNA for the CDR3: TGTGCCAGCCGTCTTCTACTTGGAAACACCATATATTTT. Translation gives CASRLLLGNTIYF.

This clonotype has just a few counts. The rearrangement links TRBV12-3 or TRBV12-4 to TRBJ2-1; 10 bases line up with TRBD2. With 2 bases clipped from V and 7 bases from J, the junction kept 11 bases outside the gene matches. The CDR3 has 17 amino acids. The CDR3 region has the DNA TGTGCCAGCAGTTTATCCCCGGCTAGCGGGAGTCATAATGAGCAGTTCTTC. Encoded protein: CASSLSPASGSHNEQFF.

This clonotype appeared a few times. The chain employs TRBV20-1 and TRBJ2-2; D is ambiguous. The V gene's germline CDR1 is DFQATT and CDR2 SNEGSKA (reference sequence). CDR3 length: 13 residues. Trimming pared 2 bases from V and 1 base from J, leaving 5 bases between. Here the CDR3 reads CSARQENTGELFF. The DNA for the CDR3 is TGCAGTGCTAGACAGGAGAACACCGGGGAGCTGTTTTTT.

This rearrangement joins TRBV28 to TRBJ2-1; D is possibly TRBD1 (5 bases). V was clipped by 6 bases and J by 3 bases, with 9 bases between them. CDR3 size: 13 residues. CDR1 is MDHEN and CDR2 is SYDVKM in the germline V gene. The CDR3: CASSSDNYNEQFF. CDR3 bases: TGTGCCAGCAGCTCGGACAACTACAATGAGCAGTTCTTC. Filled out from reference TRBV28 and TRBJ2-1, the complete variable domain reads DVKVTQSSRYLVKRTGEKVFLECVQDMDHENMFWYRQDPGLGLRLIYFSYDVKMKEKGDIPEGYSVSREKKERFSLILESASTNQTSMYLCASSSDNYNEQFFGPGTRLTVL.

There are many counts of this clonotype. The chain joins TRBV6-5 to TRBJ2-1; 8 bases agree with TRBD2. V shed 6 bases, J shed 1 base, and the junction held 5 bases outside the gene matches. CDR1 and CDR2 from the germline V gene are MNHEY and SVGAGI. The CDR3 is made up of 15 amino acids. CDR3 sequence: CASSVGGESYNEQFF. The CDR3 coding sequence is TGTGCCAGCAGCGTCGGGGGGGAGTCCTACAATGAGCAGTTCTTC.

This clonotype has a count of ten or more. The V and J genes are TRBV3-1 and TRBJ2-4; D could derive from TRBD1 or TRBD2 (6 bases each). V shed 0 bases and J shed 0 bases, with 12 bases lying between them. Germline CDR1 is LGHDT and CDR2 is YNNKEL (reference sequence). The CDR3 totals 17 residues. Here the CDR3 DNA reads TGTGCCAGCAGCCAAGATTCCGGAGGGGGAGCCAAAAACATTCAGTACTTC. Translating it yields CASSQDSGGGAKNIQYF.

This clonotype was recorded at least ten times. The genes are TRBV19 and TRBJ2-2, with unresolved D. Between the trimmed V and J ends, which lost 5 bases and 6 bases, there was a span of 13 bases. This CDR3 comprises 14 residues. Germline CDR1 and CDR2: LNHDA and SQIVND (reference sequence). The CDR3 DNA reads TGTGCCAGTAGTGGCGCCAACAACCCCGGGGAGCTGTTTTTT. It yields the protein CASSGANNPGELFF. The variable domain in full, with the rest retrieved from reference TRBV19 and TRBJ2-2, is DGGITQSPKYLFRKEGQNVTLSCEQNLNHDAMYWYRQDPGQGLRLIYYSQIVNDFQKGDIAEGYSVSREKKESFPLTVTSAQKNPTAFYLCASSGANNPGELFFGEGSRLTVL.

This clonotype appeared a few times. The CDR3 sequence is CASRLGLAADTQYF. CDR3 DNA sequence: TGTGCCAGCAGATTAGGACTAGCCGCAGATACGCAGTATTTT. V is TRBV28 and J is TRBJ2-3; 8 bases are a match to TRBD2. CDR1 is MDHEN and CDR2 is SYDVKM in the germline V gene. Germline trimming cut 6 bases from V and 4 bases from J; bases unmatched to any gene: 6. The CDR3 is 14 residues long. The variable domain in full, completed from reference TRBV28 and TRBJ2-3, reads DVKVTQSSRYLVKRTGEKVFLECVQDMDHENMFWYRQDPGLGLRLIYFSYDVKMKEKGDIPEGYSVSREKKERFSLILESASTNQTSMYLCASRLGLAADTQYFGPGTRLTVL.